The 16 T cell receptor beta chains below come from one sample, sequenced in a study of blood T cell repertoires in COVID-19. Using immunoSEQ multiplex PCR, the repertoire was profiled, and TCRdb retains in-frame clones only, with some absent. The table shows roughly 200,000 clones, with approximately 81% occurring only once. Sequencing was carried out using PBMCs or T cells enriched from blood (not recorded which). The origin of the receptors is a man aged 35-49 years who had recovered from COVID-19.

The chain is built from TRBV12-5 and TRBJ1-5; D perhaps matches TRBD1 (5 bases). Trimming removed 1 base from V and 5 bases from J, with 6 bases in between. Looked up from germline, CDR1 is LGHNT and CDR2 is FRNRAP. CDR3 length: 13 amino acids. Written as DNA, the CDR3 is TGTGCTAGTGGTTTGGGGACATATCAGCCCCAGCATTTT. This translates into CASGLGTYQPQHF.

This clone has only a few counts. This chain links TRBV6-5 with TRBJ1-1, with 8 bases lining up with TRBD1. Germline trimming cut 6 bases from V and 3 bases from J; bases unmatched to any gene: 3. CDR3 length: 13 residues. CDR1 is MNHEY and CDR2 is SVGAGI in the germline V gene. The CDR3 region has the DNA TGTGCCAGCAGCCCAGGGGGCCACACTGAAGCTTTCTTT. Its protein is CASSPGGHTEAFF.

The chain links TRBV6-2 or TRBV6-3 to TRBJ2-2; D not resolved. V was cut by 5 bases and J by 7 bases, with 20 bases left in between. In germline, CDR1 is MNHEY, CDR2 SVGEGT. This CDR3 is 16 amino acids long. CDR3 loop: CASSRHGSSAVGELFF. The CDR3 bases are TGTGCCAGCAGTCGCCACGGGTCTTCGGCAGTCGGGGAGCTGTTTTTT.

This rearrangement joins TRBV24-1 to TRBJ2-1; 7 positions match TRBD2. The V gene's germline CDR1 is KGHDR and CDR2 SFDVKD. The CDR3 length is 19 residues. V lost 3 bases and J lost 0; bases outside the gene matches: 13. CDR3 protein: CATSDRDYSPSDSYNEQFF. In DNA, the CDR3 is TGTGCCACCAGTGATCGGGACTACTCCCCCTCAGACTCCTACAATGAGCAGTTCTTC.

Only a few counts were recorded for this clone. The J gene is TRBJ1-3, the V gene TRBV2, with TRBD1 identical over 8 bases. Per germline, CDR1 SNHLY and CDR2 FYNNEI. This CDR3 is 15 amino acids long. Trimming took 6 bases from V and 0 from J; bases not matched to a gene: 4. This chain's CDR3 is CASSFGTGSGNTIYF. The CDR3 nucleotides are TGTGCCAGCAGCTTCGGGACAGGCTCTGGAAACACCATATATTTT.

The rearrangement uses TRBV2 and TRBJ1-2, with 9 bases identical to TRBD1. With 5 bases clipped from V and 0 bases from J, the junction kept 7 bases outside the gene matches. This CDR3 is 16 amino acids long. Germline V gives CDR1 SNHLY, CDR2 FYNNEI. CDR3 region: CASSTGTGFANYGYTF. CDR3 in DNA: TGTGCCAGCAGTACCGGGACAGGGTTCGCTAACTATGGCTACACCTTC. Drawing the rest from reference TRBV2 and TRBJ1-2, the complete variable domain is EPEVTQTPSHQVTQMGQEVILRCVPISNHLYFYWYRQILGQKVEFLVSFYNNEISEKSEIFDDQFSVERPDGSNFTLKIRSTKLEDSAMYFCASSTGTGFANYGYTFGSGTRLTVV.

The V call is TRBV4-3, the J call TRBJ2-7; 7 nucleotides align to TRBD2. Germline V CDR1 and CDR2: LGHNA, YSLEER. CDR3 size: 14 residues. V shed 2 bases and J 0 bases; nucleotides not matched to a gene: 1. CDR3: CASSQQRGSYEQYF. In DNA form, the CDR3 reads TGCGCCAGCAGCCAACAGCGGGGCTCCTACGAGCAGTACTTC.

The table lists this clone with a count of one. The V gene is TRBV28, the J gene TRBJ1-3, with D perhaps matching TRBD1 (6 bases). V was clipped by 1 base and J by 3 bases, with 16 bases between them. Germline CDR1 MDHEN, CDR2 SYDVKM. The CDR3 has 17 amino acids. CDR3 protein: CASSLYFLGGLGNTIYF. CDR3 in DNA: TGTGCCAGCAGTTTATATTTCCTCGGGGGGCTTGGAAACACCATATATTTT.

On this clone: An end of the junction does not agree with germline; a read error may underlie this. The rearrangement uses TRBV7-2 and TRBJ1-4, with 7 bases aligning to TRBD1. The CDR3 consists of 13 residues. Germline CDR1 SGHTA, CDR2 FQGNSA. CDR3 DNA: TGTGCCAGCAGCCGCCCCGGGGACAGCCAATCGATTTTT. Its protein product is CASSRPGDSQSIF. Full variable domain (missing parts from reference TRBV7-2 and TRBJ1-4): GAGVSQSPSNKVTEKGKDVELRCDPISGHTALYWYRQSLGQGLEFLIYFQGNSAPDKSGLPSDRFSAERTGGSVSTLTIQRTQQEDSAVYLCASSRPGDSQSIFGSGTQLSVL.

Concerning this clone: The same CDR3 can be traced to other DNA sequences in this sample. The V gene is TRBV18, the J gene TRBJ2-3; 13 bases agree with TRBD2. The V segment lost 2 bases and the J segment 3 bases; nucleotides outside the gene matches: 2. This CDR3 is 16 amino acids long. The germline gives CDR1 KGHSH, CDR2 LQKENI. The CDR3 sequence is CASSPTGLAGTDTQYF. CDR3 DNA: TGTGCCAGCTCACCAACGGGACTAGCGGGAACAGATACGCAGTATTTT.

The chain is built from TRBV7-9 and TRBJ2-5; the D gene is possibly TRBD2 (6 bases). Trimming removed 6 bases from V and 5 bases from J, with 25 bases in between. The CDR3 has 17 amino acids. CDR1 SEHNR and CDR2 FQNEAQ come from the germline V gene (reference sequence). The CDR3 region has the DNA TGTGCCAGCAGTCGCTCACTTCAGTACGGGGGTTGGGAGACCCAGTACTTC. Translation gives CASSRSLQYGGWETQYF.

This chain links TRBV27 with TRBJ1-6, with TRBD1 matching 7 bases. V shed 5 bases and J 11 bases; nucleotides not matched to a gene: 12. This CDR3 is 15 amino acids long. Germline values: CDR1 MNHEY, CDR2 SMNVEV (reference sequence). In DNA, the CDR3 is TGTGCCAGCAGTCCGGGACAGTCGGGATTGACACCCCTCCACTTT. This encodes CASSPGQSGLTPLHF.

Within the sample, this clone is medium-sized. The identical CDR3 is also encoded by other nucleotide sequences in the sample. This chain joins TRBV6-1 and TRBJ2-3, with 12 bases lining up with TRBD2. With 1 base clipped from V and 4 bases from J, the junction kept 0 bases outside the gene matches. CDR1 MNHNS and CDR2 SASEGT come from the germline V gene. This CDR3 is 15 amino acids long. In DNA, the CDR3 is TGTGCCAGCAGTGAAGGACTAGCGGGAGCAGATACGCAGTATTTT. Translation: CASSEGLAGADTQYF.

The chain links TRBV7-3 to TRBJ1-1, with 7 bases lining up with TRBD1. The V gene's germline CDR1 is SGHTA and CDR2 FQGTGA. The CDR3 runs to 13 residues. J gave up 7 bases and V 5 bases, and 7 bases lay outside the gene matches. CDR3 sequence (DNA): TGTGCCAGCAGCCCAGAGACAGGGTTTGAAGCTTTCTTT. It codes for CASSPETGFEAFF.

A single count supports this clone. This sequence joins TRBV5-1 and TRBJ2-3, with D possibly being TRBD2 (7 bases). The V end was cut by 2 bases, the J end by 6 bases, with 22 bases between. Germline V lookup: CDR1 SGHRS, CDR2 YFSETQ. This CDR3 spans 17 amino acids. The CDR3 loop reads CASSFPRGLAERDTQYF. The CDR3 DNA sequence: TGCGCCAGCAGCTTTCCCCGGGGGCTAGCGGAGAGGGATACGCAGTATTTT.

For the CDR3, the DNA is TGTGCCAGCAGCTCGGGGACTAGCGGGATTGTTGATGAGCAGTTCTTC. Amino acids: CASSSGTSGIVDEQFF. The V gene is TRBV7-2, the J gene TRBJ2-1; 13 nucleotides align to TRBD2. The CDR3 extends over 16 amino acids. With 4 bases clipped from V and 8 bases from J, the junction kept 8 bases outside the gene matches. Germline V CDR1 and CDR2: SGHTA, FQGNSA.